Following are 3 T cell receptor beta chains from one sample sequenced in a study of post-analysis software for immune sequencing data. For these receptors, no antigen is known. Unique molecular identifiers featured in each of the TCR beta cDNA libraries. From the PCR reads, TCRdb called clonotypes with MiXCR, one entry per CDR3 protein. Among 750,000 to 950,000 distinct CDR3 sequences listed, 46% were seen once. Study conclusions and caveats: Four to six TRBV segments appeared more often in patients than in controls, and TRBV5-6, TRBV5-1 and TRBV20-1 were among these.

Specimen: blood. The receptors originated from a girl aged 5 to 17 with multiple sclerosis.

This clonotype was found once. The chain employs TRBV27 and TRBJ1-4, with 8 bases fitting TRBD1. The CDR3 has 15 amino acids. Per germline, CDR1 MNHEY and CDR2 SMNVEV (reference sequence). Trimming took 5 bases from V and 7 from J; bases not matched to a gene: 9. For the CDR3, the DNA is TGTGCCAGCAGTCCGTTCGGGACAGGAGGTGAAAAACTGTTTTTT. The encoded protein is CASSPFGTGGEKLFF.

The sample holds a few counts of this clonotype. V and J are TRBV7-9 and TRBJ2-4, with 9 nucleotides matching TRBD2. With V trimmed by 5 bases and J by 5 bases, 4 bases remained unmatched. The CDR3 is made up of 14 amino acids. Per the germline V gene, CDR1 is SEHNR and CDR2 is FQNEAQ (reference sequence). The CDR3 coding sequence is TGTGCCAGCAGCCTAAGGACTAGCGAAAACATTCAGTACTTC. As protein: CASSLRTSENIQYF.

The chain uses TRBV11-2 and TRBJ2-1, with TRBD2 matching 8 bases. The CDR3 length is 16 residues. The germline gives CDR1 SGHAT, CDR2 FQNNGV. V dropped 5 bases and J dropped 7; count of bases not matched to a gene: 13. CDR3 amino acids: CASSPRGGLASNEQFF. The CDR3 nucleotides read TGTGCCAGCAGCCCAAGGGGAGGACTAGCATCGAATGAGCAGTTCTTC.